The 17 T cell receptor beta chains below all came from one sample that was sequenced in a study of shared clonotypes between healthy human individuals. Sequenced by immunoSEQ multiplex PCR; TCRdb stores in-frame clones only, minus some. In the table there are 2 million to 2.5 million clones, around 92% of which are singletons. The sequenced material came from naive CD4+ T cells from PBMCs. The subset denotes: CD45RA+ positively selected. These receptors came from a man younger than 30 in good health. Some clones in this sample may be carry-over from other donors' samples.

The DNA for the CDR3 is TGTGCCAGCAGCTTAAGCCCAGCAGGGGGTTACGAGCAGTACTTC. This gives the protein CASSLSPAGGYEQYF. The V and J genes are TRBV7-3 and TRBJ2-7, with 7 bases matching TRBD1. Germline values: CDR1 SGHTA, CDR2 FQGTGA. The CDR3 is 15 amino acids. V lost 1 base and J lost 4; bases outside the gene matches: 7.

The chain uses TRBV28 and TRBJ2-7; 11 positions agree with TRBD1. From germline, CDR1 is MDHEN and CDR2 SYDVKM. The CDR3 covers 15 residues. The V gene end was trimmed by 3 bases and the J gene end by 3 bases; junction bases not matched to a gene: 4. CDR3 region: CASSFRTGGLYEQYF. The CDR3 bases are TGTGCCAGCAGTTTCAGGACAGGGGGCCTCTACGAGCAGTACTTC.

The chain couples TRBV5-1 to TRBJ2-7, with 15 positions matching TRBD2. V shed 1 base, J shed 1 base, and the junction held 3 bases outside the gene matches. Germline lookup yields CDR1 SGHRS and CDR2 YFSETQ. The CDR3 sequence is 17 residues long. In DNA form, the CDR3 reads TGCGCCAGCAGCTTGTCGGGACTAGCGGGAGGATCCTACGAGCAGTACTTC. Residues: CASSLSGLAGGSYEQYF.

V gene TRBV28 combines with J gene TRBJ2-3; possible D gene TRBD1, 6 bases. Germline V gives CDR1 MDHEN, CDR2 SYDVKM. With 6 bases removed from V and 0 bases from J, the gap between germline ends came to 16 bases. The CDR3 has 16 amino acids. CDR3 bases: TGTGCCAGCAGCTCCGGACAGTACACTAGCACAGATACGCAGTATTTT. The encoded protein is CASSSGQYTSTDTQYF.

The chain carries TRBV19 and TRBJ2-5; D is uncertain. V lost 1 base, J lost 0 bases, and 18 bases lay in between. The CDR3 length is 18 residues. CDR1 is LNHDA, CDR2 SQIVND, per germline (reference sequence). CDR3 protein: CASSIGPWAGAYQETQYF. As DNA, the CDR3 is TGTGCCAGTAGTATAGGCCCGTGGGCAGGAGCTTACCAAGAGACCCAGTACTTC.

V gene TRBV5-4 combines with J gene TRBJ2-7, with 8 bases aligning to TRBD2. With V trimmed by 7 bases and J by 3 bases, 15 bases remained unmatched. Germline lookup yields CDR1 SGHNT and CDR2 YYREEE (reference sequence). The CDR3 length is 16 residues. The CDR3 DNA reads as TGTGCCAGCCTTCCTCCCGGCCAGCGGGGGAACTACGAGCAGTACTTC. Its protein product is CASLPPGQRGNYEQYF.

This chain uses TRBV19 with TRBJ1-1; D is uncertain. This CDR3 contains 14 residues. The germline V and J ends were trimmed by 4 bases and 1 base, with 10 bases remaining between them. CDR1 is LNHDA and CDR2 is SQIVND in the germline V gene (reference sequence). For the CDR3, the DNA is TGTGCCAGTAGTAAGAGGATTGGGAACACTGAAGCTTTCTTT. Translated: CASSKRIGNTEAFF.

The chain joins TRBV4-2 to TRBJ1-6; 7 bases align to TRBD1. This CDR3 region has 17 residues. Germline V gene lookup returns CDR1 LGHNA and CDR2 YNFKEQ. Trimming took 4 bases from V and 6 from J; bases not matched to a gene: 12. Written as DNA, the CDR3 is TGTGCCAGCAGCCCAAAGCCCCCGGGACAGCCTAATTCACCCCTCCACTTT. Its protein is CASSPKPPGQPNSPLHF.

The chain links TRBV28 to TRBJ2-7; a possible D gene is TRBD2 (5 bases). Germline CDR1 and CDR2: MDHEN and SYDVKM. Between the trimmed V and J ends, which lost 6 bases and 0 bases, there was a span of 15 bases. The CDR3 loop spans 15 amino acids. The CDR3 region is CASRPHQGSSYEQYF. Here the CDR3 DNA reads TGTGCCAGCAGACCACACCAAGGGAGCTCCTACGAGCAGTACTTC.

This clone was recorded only once. The CDR3 DNA sequence: TGTGCCACCAGCAGGACTAGCGGGAGGTACGAGCAGTACTTC. This encodes CATSRTSGRYEQYF. The genes are TRBV15 and TRBJ2-5; 13 nucleotides agree with TRBD2. The end of the DNA aligns better with TRBJ2-7, so the J call may be wrong. There are 14 residues in the CDR3. Germline CDR1 is LNHNV and CDR2 is YYDKDF (reference sequence).

The chain employs TRBV10-3 and TRBJ2-3, with TRBD1 matching 12 bases. The trim removed 6 bases at V and 6 bases at J, leaving 7 bases unmatched. The CDR3 is made up of 15 amino acids. The germline gives CDR1 ENHRY, CDR2 SYGVKD. The CDR3 reads CAIRGTGGLYDTQYF. The CDR3 coding sequence is TGTGCCATCAGGGGGACAGGGGGCCTGTACGATACGCAGTATTTT.

The genes are TRBV6-6 and TRBJ1-5; unclear D gene. Germline CDR1 is MNHNY and CDR2 is SVGAGI (reference sequence). Trimming shortened V by 5 bases and J by 6 bases, and 11 bases separated the two germline ends. CDR3 length: 13 residues. DNA of the CDR3: TGTGCCAGCAGTACTACCCCGTTTCAGCCCCAGCATTTT. This encodes CASSTTPFQPQHF.

The chain recombines TRBV4-3 with TRBJ2-2, with D tentatively TRBD1 (5 bases). V lost 6 bases to trimming and J lost 1 base, with 9 bases between them. This CDR3 spans 14 amino acids. Germline lookup yields CDR1 LGHNA and CDR2 YSLEER. The CDR3 is CASSRTGNTGELFF. Here the CDR3 DNA reads TGCGCCAGCAGTCGTACAGGGAACACCGGGGAGCTGTTTTTT.

V and J are TRBV6-1 and TRBJ1-2; tentative D call: TRBD1 (5 bases). This CDR3 spans 11 amino acids. The ends were cut back, 7 bases at V and 5 bases at J, with 8 bases in the middle. Per germline, CDR1 MNHNS and CDR2 SASEGT. CDR3 DNA: TGTGCCAGCAAGGGGAATTATGGCTACACCTTC. This gives the protein CASKGNYGYTF.

The chain uses TRBV6-6 and TRBJ1-3, with D possibly TRBD1 on 6 matching bases. V was cut by 6 bases and J by 4 bases, with 13 bases left in between. The germline gives CDR1 MNHNY, CDR2 SVGAGI (reference sequence). The CDR3 loop spans 14 amino acids. The CDR3 is CASSLGGAGNTIYF. The CDR3 DNA is TGTGCCAGCAGCCTGGGGGGGGCGGGAAACACCATATATTTT.

The J gene is TRBJ1-1, the V gene TRBV7-8; the D is unclear. Trimming left V 5 bases short and J 1 base short, with 14 bases between. This CDR3 contains 15 residues. Germline assignment: CDR1 SGHVS and CDR2 FQNEAQ. CDR3: CASSQRAEANTEAFF. The CDR3 DNA follows: TGTGCCAGCAGCCAACGGGCCGAGGCGAACACTGAAGCTTTCTTT.

This clone is a singleton in its sample. The chain recombines TRBV19 with TRBJ2-5, with D perhaps matching TRBD1 (6 bases). This CDR3 is built from 13 residues. The V end was cut by 5 bases, the J end by 4 bases, with 11 bases between. Germline lookup yields CDR1 LNHDA and CDR2 SQIVND (reference sequence). The CDR3 sequence is CASSPRRGETQYF. The CDR3 DNA is TGTGCCAGTAGTCCCCGCAGGGGAGAGACCCAGTACTTC.